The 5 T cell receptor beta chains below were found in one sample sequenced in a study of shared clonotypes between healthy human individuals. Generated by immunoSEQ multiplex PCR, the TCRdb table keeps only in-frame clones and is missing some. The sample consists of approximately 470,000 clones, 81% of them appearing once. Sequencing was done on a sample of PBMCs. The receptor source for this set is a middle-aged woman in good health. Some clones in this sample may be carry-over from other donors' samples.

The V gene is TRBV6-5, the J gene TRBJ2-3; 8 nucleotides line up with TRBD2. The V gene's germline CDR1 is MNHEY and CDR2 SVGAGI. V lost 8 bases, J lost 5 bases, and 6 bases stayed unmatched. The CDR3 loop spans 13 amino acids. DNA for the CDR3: TGTGCCAGCGTGGGGAGCGGGAGAGATACGCAGTATTTT. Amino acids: CASVGSGRDTQYF.

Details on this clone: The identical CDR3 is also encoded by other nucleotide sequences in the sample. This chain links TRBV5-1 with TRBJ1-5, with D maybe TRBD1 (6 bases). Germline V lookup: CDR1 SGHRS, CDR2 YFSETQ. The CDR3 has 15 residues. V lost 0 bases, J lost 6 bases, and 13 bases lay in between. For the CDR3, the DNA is TGCGCCAGCAGCTTGGAAGGGGGGCATGGTCAGCCCCAGCATTTT. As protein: CASSLEGGHGQPQHF.

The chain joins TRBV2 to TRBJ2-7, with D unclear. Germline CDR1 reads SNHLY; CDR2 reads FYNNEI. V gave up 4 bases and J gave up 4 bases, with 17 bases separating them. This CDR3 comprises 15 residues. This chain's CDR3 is CASSVTFGTAYEQYF. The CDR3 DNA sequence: TGTGCCAGCAGTGTAACGTTTGGAACCGCGTACGAGCAGTACTTC.

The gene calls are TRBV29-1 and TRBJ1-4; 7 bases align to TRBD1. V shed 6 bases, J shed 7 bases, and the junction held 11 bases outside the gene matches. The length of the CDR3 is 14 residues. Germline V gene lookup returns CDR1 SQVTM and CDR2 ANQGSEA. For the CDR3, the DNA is TGCAGCGTGAGCTCTACAGGGGCAAGTGAAAAACTGTTTTTT. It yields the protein CSVSSTGASEKLFF.

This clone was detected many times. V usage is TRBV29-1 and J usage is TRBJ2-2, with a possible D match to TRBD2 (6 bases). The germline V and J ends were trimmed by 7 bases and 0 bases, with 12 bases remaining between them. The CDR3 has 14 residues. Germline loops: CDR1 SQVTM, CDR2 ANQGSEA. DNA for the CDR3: TGCAGCGGATATACGGGAGCGAACACCGGGGAGCTGTTTTTT. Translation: CSGYTGANTGELFF.